This is a list of T cell receptor beta chains from one sample in a study of T cell repertoires in cytomegalovirus infection. These TCRs are of unknown antigen specificity. Via MiXCR, TCRdb re-called the reads, giving one row per CDR3 protein. The sample includes some 110,000 distinct CDR3 sequences, 10% seen only once; the top ten take approximately 33%. Input material: PBMCs, sequenced either directly or after in vitro stimulation (not recorded which). The receptors were gathered from a human donor in good health (CMV status not recorded). Some clones in this sample may be carry-over from other donors' samples. CDR3s include the opening cysteine and the closing phenylalanine or tryptophan. Only some rows state a clone size, as once, few, many or a class for expanded clones.

J gene,clone size,V gene,CDR3 protein
TRBJ1-1,many,TRBV7-9,CASTNPGQMNTEAFF
TRBJ1-3,many,TRBV20-1,CSARAPWRGASVGGNTIYF
TRBJ1-5,-,TRBV7-1,CASSSGGQGSNQPQHF
TRBJ1-1,-,TRBV2,CASSEMNTEAFF
TRBJ1-3,few,TRBV12-3/TRBV12-4,CASERNTIYF
TRBJ2-2,-,TRBV7-2,CASSHLSGELFF
TRBJ2-7,few,TRBV7-9,CASSFRGDLIKPISYEQYF
TRBJ2-1,many,TRBV7-2,CASCPGYGALNEQFF
TRBJ2-1,many,TRBV6-2/TRBV6-3,CASRMRSTSGGLRNEQFF
TRBJ2-3,once,TRBV7-6,CASSLAKGLAGADTQYF
TRBJ2-7,many,TRBV4-1,CASSQDLGWTYEQYF
TRBJ2-1,few,TRBV12-3/TRBV12-4,CASSLQREYGNEQFF
TRBJ2-5,many,TRBV6-2/TRBV6-3,CASIGRNRLGVGQETQYF
TRBJ1-4,few,TRBV5-8,CASSLTGGSNEKLFF
TRBJ1-1,many,TRBV12-3/TRBV12-4,CASKLQVNTEAFF
TRBJ1-1,few,TRBV7-2,CASSFQGRNTEAFF
TRBJ2-4,many,TRBV5-6,CASSPTSAKNIQYF
TRBJ1-6,many,TRBV19,CASTGDRGYGSPLHF
TRBJ1-1,many,TRBV5-4,CASSSYNEQEAFF
TRBJ2-3,few,TRBV6-1,CASRPGTSGRGNTQYF